This TCR beta chain derives from a study of T cell responses to AZD1222 COVID-19 vaccine. A word on this clone: Its cognate antigen is unknown.

Study-level results: Nearly half of spike-specific TCRs reportedly go after variant regions that carry no mutations. Without day 14 samples, only post-peak T cell repertoires were studied. There were vaccine-associated CD4 TCRs across spike, dominant at 160-218 and 743-854.

Assay used: immunoSEQ multiplex PCR; TCRdb lists only in-frame clones, some missing. The sample yields 250,000 to 300,000 clones, about 94% seen once. Unmatched junction bases numbered 8, after V lost 6 bases and J lost 4 bases. CDR1 is MNHEY, CDR2 SVGAGI, per germline. This CDR3 is built from 14 residues. Combined were second doses at about 4 or about 12 weeks. The receptor comes from an adult who received the AZD1222 COVID-19 vaccine. Sequenced here: peripheral blood, sampled 28 days after the second AZD1222 dose. The chain uses TRBV6-5 and TRBJ1-1; the match to TRBD1 covers 7 bases. The CDR3 loop is CASSFYRGRTEAFF. CDR3 nucleotide sequence: TGTGCCAGCAGCTTCTACAGGGGACGCACTGAAGCTTTCTTT.